This T cell receptor beta chain was identified in a study of shared clonotypes between healthy human individuals. The CDR3 spans 13 residues. The germline CDR1 and CDR2 sequences are LGHNA and YSLEER. Trimming cost V 1 base and J 8 bases, with 9 bases left between them. Some clones are missing from TCRdb's copy, which holds only in-frame ones; the method was immunoSEQ multiplex PCR. The table lists about 2 million clones, about 95% of them singletons. This clone was seen just once. Other DNA sequences in this specimen translate into the identical CDR3. Naive CD8 cells comprised CD45RO-negative, CCR7-positively selected cells, excluding terminally differentiated effector memory CD45RA+ cells.

The chain carries TRBV4-3 and TRBJ2-1; D ambiguous. The sequenced sample was naive CD8+ T cells sorted from blood. The sequence derives from a man aged 18 to 29 in good health. The CDR3 DNA reads as TGCGCCAGCAGCCAAGTTGGGTCCGATGAGCAGTTCTTC. Translated, it gives CASSQVGSDEQFF.